These 21 T cell receptor beta chains came from one sample sequenced in a study of tumor and adjacent non-tumor tissue in lung cancer. This sample's RNA came from whole unsorted tissue. This non-tumor lung sample came from over 3 cm beyond the tumor edge. The library came from three nested PCR rounds adapted from ARM-PCR protocols. TCRdb fed the multiplex PCR reads into MiXCR, producing one record per CDR3 protein. The sample has 45,000 to 65,000 distinct CDR3 sequences; around three quarters are singletons. Input material: distant non-tumor lung tissue. The origin of the receptors is a woman aged 60-75 years with non-small cell lung cancer.

The rearrangement joins TRBV7-8 to TRBJ1-5; D remains unclear. This CDR3 is 14 amino acids long. CDR1 SGHVS and CDR2 FQNEAQ come from the germline V gene. This CDR3 is CAISLVSRNQPQHF. The DNA for the CDR3 is TGTGCAATCAGCTTAGTTTCCAGAAATCAGCCCCAGCATTTT. Combining the CDR3 with reference TRBV7-8 and TRBJ1-5 gives the whole variable domain GAGVSQSPRYKVAKRGQDVALRCDPISGHVSLFWYQQALGQGPEFLTYFQNEAQLDKSGLPSDRFFAERPEGSVSTLKIQRTQQEDSAVYLCAISLVSRNQPQHFGDGTRLSIL.

The V gene is TRBV6-2 or TRBV6-3, the J gene TRBJ2-1; 7 bases fit TRBD2. This CDR3 has 15 amino acids. Germline assignment: CDR1 MNHEY and CDR2 SVGEGT. Unmatched junction bases numbered 10, after V lost 5 bases and J lost 6 bases. The CDR3 region is CASSNPRGIPNEQFF. In DNA form, the CDR3 reads TGTGCCAGCAGTAACCCGCGGGGGATACCCAATGAGCAGTTCTTC.

This clonotype showed up many times. The V gene is TRBV5-6, the J gene TRBJ2-3; D gene uncertain. The germline gives CDR1 SGHDT, CDR2 YYEEEE. CDR3 length: 14 residues. V dropped 0 bases and J dropped 1 base, with 6 bases sitting between them. In DNA form, the CDR3 reads TGTGCCAGCAGCTTGGGAAGCCGCACAGATACGCAGTATTTT. As protein: CASSLGSRTDTQYF. Supplemented by reference TRBV5-6 and TRBJ2-3, the full variable domain reads DAGVTQSPTHLIKTRGQQVTLRCSPKSGHDTVSWYQQALGQGPQFIFQYYEEEERQRGNFPDRFSGHQFPNYSSELNVNALLLGDSALYLCASSLGSRTDTQYFGPGTRLTVL.

The chain has TRBV4-3 and TRBJ2-7; unclear D gene. V lost 0 bases and J lost 2, with 11 bases in between. CDR1 and CDR2 (germline): LGHNA, YSLEER. This CDR3 has 15 amino acids. For the CDR3, the DNA is TGCGCCAGCAGCCAAGATCCAGATGGGACCTACGAGCAGTACTTC. This translates into CASSQDPDGTYEQYF.

The V and J genes are TRBV12-3 or TRBV12-4 and TRBJ2-7, with TRBD1 identical over 8 bases. The CDR3 has 15 amino acids. V lost 2 bases, J lost 10 bases, and 13 bases stayed unmatched. The chain's CDR3 is CASSLTQGQGGEQYF. The CDR3 DNA reads TGTGCCAGCAGTTTAACGCAAGGACAGGGCGGCGAACAGTACTTC.

In its sample, this clonotype was seen many times. V usage is TRBV28 and J usage is TRBJ2-1, with D hard to call. Between the trimmed V and J ends, which lost 0 bases and 0 bases, there was a span of 9 bases. This CDR3 has 16 residues. Germline CDR1 and CDR2: MDHEN and SYDVKM. CDR3 DNA sequence: TGTGCCAGCAGTTTATGGGGTTTCTACTCCTACAATGAGCAGTTCTTC. It encodes CASSLWGFYSYNEQFF.

This clonotype was detected once. Its ends do not fully match the called genes, so a read error is possible. V gene TRBV12-3 or TRBV12-4 combines with J gene TRBJ2-3; D perhaps matches TRBD1 (5 bases). The CDR3 runs 16 residues. The CDR3 sequence: CAITQQPSRDTDAQYF. CDR3 coding DNA: TGTGCCATCACTCAGCAACCAAGCAGGGATACAGATGCGCAGTATTTT.

On this clonotype: An end of the junction does not agree with germline; a read error may underlie this. The rearrangement links TRBV11-3 to TRBJ2-3; no reliable D call. Germline loops: CDR1 SGHNT, CDR2 YENEEA. This CDR3 comprises 12 residues. The CDR3 is CVSSSDTDMQYF. For the CDR3, the DNA is TGTGTCAGCAGCTCCGACACAGATATGCAGTATTTT.

Comments on this clonotype: It is likely a read error, because the conserved phenylalanine at the end of the CDR3 is missing. The rearrangement joins TRBV12-3 or TRBV12-4 to TRBJ1-5, with D maybe TRBD1 (6 bases). This CDR3 comprises 15 residues. V lost 3 bases and J lost 9, with 18 bases in between. CDR3 sequence reads: CASSFIPGRGRPQHY. The CDR3 coding sequence is TGTGCCAGCAGTTTTATTCCCGGCAGGGGCCGGCCCCAGCATTAT.

A remark on this clonotype: This likely comes from a read error, as the CDR3 has no conserved phenylalanine or tryptophan at its end. The gene calls are TRBV24-1 and TRBJ2-2, with D possibly matching TRBD2 (5 bases). CDR3 length equals 14 residues. Deletions cut 7 bases from V and 1 base from J, with 9 bases between. The germline CDR1 and CDR2 sequences are KGHDR and SFDVKD. CDR3 protein: CATSRRQNTGELFY. The CDR3 bases are TGTGCCACCAGCAGGAGGCAGAACACCGGGGAGCTGTTTTAT.

The chain is built from TRBV12-3 or TRBV12-4 and TRBJ2-1; D tentatively reads TRBD1 or TRBD2 (6 bases each). The CDR3 runs to 14 residues. V was pared by 7 bases and J by 6 bases, with 16 bases between. The CDR3 here is CASIMGGLTNEQFF. CDR3 bases: TGTGCCAGCATTATGGGGGGCCTTACCAATGAGCAGTTCTTC.

This clonotype was picked up one time. Since no conserved phenylalanine or tryptophan closes the CDR3, a read error is the likely cause. No DNA is shown, since the ends of the CDR3 on it are uncertain; the CDR3 is the one TCRdb lists. The chain joins TRBV11-3 to TRBJ2-7; TRBD1 is the table's D call, not checked against the DNA. Inclusive of both ends, the CDR3 amounts to 14 amino acids. The germline CDR1 and CDR2 sequences are SGHNT and YENEEA. This chain's CDR3 is CASSLETGTYEHYI.

The rearrangement uses TRBV6-5 and TRBJ2-5; D is perhaps TRBD1 or TRBD2 (6 bases each). The length of the CDR3 is 18 residues. V was trimmed by 5 bases and J by 6 bases, leaving 28 bases between them. The V gene's germline CDR1 is MNHEY and CDR2 SVGAGI. CDR3 region: CASSALIAATRGGKTQYF. The CDR3 DNA sequence: TGTGCCAGCAGTGCCCTCATAGCGGCTACCCGAGGGGGAAAGACCCAGTACTTC.

This chain connects TRBV4-3 to TRBJ2-3, with TRBD2 identical over 11 bases. Per the germline V gene, CDR1 is LGHNA and CDR2 is YSLEER. The CDR3 length is 15 residues. The trim removed 1 base at V and 15 bases at J, leaving 12 bases unmatched. Here the CDR3 DNA reads TGCGCCAGCAGCCAAGGGACTAGCGGGTCAGATATGCAATATTTT. It translates to CASSQGTSGSDMQYF.

In the case of this clonotype: At one boundary the junction diverges from the germline segment, which might be a read error. The V and J genes are TRBV7-2 and TRBJ2-7; D tentatively reads TRBD1 or TRBD2 (5 bases each). The CDR3 runs to 15 residues. Looked up from germline, CDR1 is SGHTA and CDR2 is FQGNSA. CDR3 DNA: TGTGCTAGCAGCCCCACCCGGGACCCTTACTACGAGCAGTACTTC. Amino acid sequence: CASSPTRDPYYEQYF.

This clonotype has at least ten counts. J is TRBJ2-3 and V is TRBV5-4; maybe TRBD1 (6 bases). This CDR3 contains 15 residues. Per germline, CDR1 SGHNT and CDR2 YYREEE (reference sequence). Trimming took off 2 bases at V and 2 bases at J, with 12 bases between the two ends. CDR3 protein: CASSFQGRDTDTQYF. CDR3 nucleotide sequence: TGTGCCAGCAGCTTTCAGGGGCGTGACACAGATACGCAGTATTTT.

The chain uses TRBV29-1 and TRBJ2-1, with D unclear. V was shortened by 5 bases and J by 2 bases, with 16 bases between the two germline ends. Germline V CDR1 and CDR2: SQVTM, ANQGSEA. This CDR3 is built from 15 residues. CDR3 amino acids: CSVTVGFGPYNEQFF. The CDR3 nucleotides are TGCAGCGTTACGGTGGGGTTTGGGCCCTACAATGAGCAGTTCTTC.

In the case of this clonotype: The junction departs from germline at one end; a sequencing error may be responsible. The V and J genes are TRBV6-1 and TRBJ1-5, with no clear D. The V gene's germline CDR1 is MNHNS and CDR2 SASEGT. CDR3 length: 15 residues. The CDR3 nucleotides read TGTGCCAGCGCGGTATCCGCGAACGACTATCATCCCCAGCATTTT. Protein sequence: CASAVSANDYHPQHF.

The chain joins TRBV4-3 to TRBJ2-3; 8 nucleotides align to TRBD1. In germline, CDR1 is LGHNA, CDR2 YSLEER. With V trimmed by 2 bases and J by 2 bases, 6 bases remained unmatched. The CDR3 length is 16 residues. The CDR3 region is CASSQWAGGVTDTQYF. In DNA form, the CDR3 reads TGCGCCAGCAGCCAATGGGCAGGGGGCGTCACAGATACGCAGTATTTT.

This clonotype has ten or more counts. The genes are TRBV28 and TRBJ1-3, with D possibly being TRBD1 (6 bases). This CDR3 region has 17 residues. Trimming shortened V by 7 bases and J by 3 bases, and 22 bases separated the two germline ends. Germline assignment: CDR1 MDHEN and CDR2 SYDVKM. The CDR3 protein is CASITGQRDSGGNTIYF. The CDR3 region has the DNA TGTGCCAGCATTACGGGACAAAGGGATTCTGGTGGAAACACCATATATTTT.

Note on this clonotype: Without the conserved terminal phenylalanine or tryptophan, this CDR3 likely stems from a read error. The chain has TRBV4-3 and TRBJ2-2, with TRBD2 matching 7 bases. The CDR3 has 17 residues. The germline CDR1 and CDR2 sequences are LGHNA and YSLEER. The CDR3 protein is CASSPSSSGANTGELFL. The CDR3 DNA follows: TGTGCCAGTAGCCCCTCCTCAAGCGGGGCGAACACCGGGGAGCTGTTTTTG.